These 10 T cell receptor beta chains originate from one sample sequenced in a study of T cells after yellow fever vaccination. TCRdb passed the 5' RACE reads through MiXCR, listing each CDR3 protein once. The table lists around 260,000 distinct CDR3 sequences, about 5% of them singletons. The source material was CD4+ T cells sorted from PBMCs, sampled on the day of the yellow fever booster vaccination. The origin of the receptors is a man aged 18 to 29 who received the YFV17D yellow fever vaccine.

This clonotype was detected only a few times. As DNA, the CDR3 is TGTGCCAGCAGGGAGCGGGGGGGCCTTAACACCGGGGAGCTGTTTTTT. Its translation is CASRERGGLNTGELFF. V is TRBV11-2 and J is TRBJ2-2, with 10 bases aligning to TRBD2. J was trimmed by 2 bases and V by 6 bases; bases with no gene match: 6. Germline V gives CDR1 SGHAT, CDR2 FQNNGV. This CDR3 has 16 amino acids.

This chain links TRBV5-1 with TRBJ1-6; TRBD1 is a possible D gene (5 bases). V was pared by 1 base and J by 6 bases, with 8 bases between. Germline loops: CDR1 SGHRS, CDR2 YFSETQ. This CDR3 contains 14 residues. In DNA form, the CDR3 reads TGCGCCAGCAGCTTGACAGGTCTTAATTCACCCCTCCACTTT. This gives the protein CASSLTGLNSPLHF.

The rearrangement links TRBV7-3 to TRBJ2-4; 7 bases fit TRBD1. CDR3 length: 12 amino acids. V lost 5 bases and J lost 15; bases outside the gene matches: 10. Germline assignment: CDR1 SGHTA and CDR2 FQGTGA. The CDR3 loop is CASSPGQDRLYF. The DNA for the CDR3 is TGTGCCAGCAGCCCAGGACAGGACAGGCTGTACTTC.

This clonotype was seen a handful of times. The chain combines TRBV2 with TRBJ1-5; D uncertain. This CDR3 has 13 amino acids. V was cut by 5 bases and J by 4 bases, with 9 bases left in between. The germline CDR1 and CDR2 sequences are SNHLY and FYNNEI. The DNA of the CDR3 is TGTGCCAGCAGTACAGTGGAGAATCAGCCCCAGCATTTT. It specifies CASSTVENQPQHF.

This clonotype was seen ten or more times. For the CDR3, the DNA is TGTGCCAGCAGCTTATGGAGCAATCAGCCCCAGCATTTT. Translation gives CASSLWSNQPQHF. This sequence joins TRBV7-2 and TRBJ1-5; no clear D gene. This CDR3 is 13 amino acids long. The germline V and J ends were trimmed by 2 bases and 1 base, with 3 bases remaining between them. Germline CDR1 is SGHTA and CDR2 is FQGNSA.

This clonotype showed up just a few times. The chain couples TRBV4-3 to TRBJ1-4; no clear D. CDR1 is LGHNA and CDR2 is YSLEER in the germline V gene. Trimming removed 2 bases at V and 5 bases at J, with 6 bases between. The CDR3 sequence is 13 residues long. The CDR3 nucleotides are TGCGCCAGCAGCCAAACACAGAATGAAAAACTGTTTTTT. Translation: CASSQTQNEKLFF.

The sample holds many counts of this clonotype. The genes are TRBV6-6 and TRBJ2-3, with D perhaps matching TRBD2 (6 bases). Germline V gives CDR1 MNHNY, CDR2 SVGAGI (reference sequence). The CDR3 has 13 residues. Between the trimmed V and J ends, which lost 8 bases and 0 bases, there was a span of 9 bases. CDR3 loop: CASGGTSTDTQYF. CDR3 bases: TGTGCCAGCGGGGGGACTAGCACAGATACGCAGTATTTT.

This sequence joins TRBV20-1 and TRBJ2-5, with 7 bases that match TRBD2. Germline V lookup: CDR1 DFQATT, CDR2 SNEGSKA (reference sequence). The trim removed 6 bases at V and 5 bases at J, leaving 12 bases unmatched. This CDR3 spans 14 amino acids. The CDR3, as DNA: TGCAGTGCCTTCCCCGGGGGGAAATGGGAGACCCAGTACTTC. This gives the protein CSAFPGGKWETQYF.

The table lists this clonotype with a few counts. The chain uses TRBV5-1 and TRBJ2-3; either TRBD1 or TRBD2 may fit D (6 bases each). The V gene lost 3 bases and the J gene lost 1 base, with 12 bases spanning the gap. The germline V gene encodes CDR1 SGHRS and CDR2 YFSETQ. CDR3 length: 15 amino acids. This chain's CDR3 is CASSWAGGGTDTQYF. The CDR3 bases are TGCGCCAGCAGCTGGGCCGGGGGCGGCACAGATACGCAGTATTTT.

This clonotype was found a few times. The V call is TRBV6-5, the J call TRBJ2-7; no clear D gene. Germline V gives CDR1 MNHEY, CDR2 SVGAGI. The CDR3 contains 14 residues. With 6 bases removed from V and 2 bases from J, the gap between germline ends came to 14 bases. This chain's CDR3 is CASRLYLDPYEQYF. The DNA of the CDR3 is TGTGCCAGCAGGCTCTACCTGGATCCCTACGAGCAGTACTTC.